Presented here are 11 T cell receptor beta chains from one specimen sequenced in a study of blood T cell repertoires in COVID-19. Here immunoSEQ multiplex PCR was the method, and the copy in TCRdb shows in-frame clones only, minus some. Of over 45,000 clones listed, roughly 87% are singletons. Specimen: peripheral blood. The receptor set was obtained from a man aged 60 to 69 with active COVID-19.

Only one count was recorded for this clone. V gene TRBV18 combines with J gene TRBJ2-7; the D gene is possibly TRBD1 (5 bases). Per the germline V gene, CDR1 is KGHSH and CDR2 is LQKENI. Trimming removed 3 bases from V and 2 bases from J, with 8 bases in between. The CDR3 extends over 13 amino acids. Written as DNA, the CDR3 is TGTGCCAGCTCACCCACAGGCCCCTACGAGCAGTACTTC. Encoded protein: CASSPTGPYEQYF. Full variable domain (remainder filled in from reference TRBV18 and TRBJ2-7): NAGVMQNPRHLVRRRGQEARLRCSPMKGHSHVYWYRQLPEEGLKFMVYLQKENIIDESGMPKERFSAEFPKEGPSILRIQQVVRGDSAAYFCASSPTGPYEQYFGPGTRLTVT.

The chain carries TRBV7-8 and TRBJ1-1; TRBD1 agrees at 9 bases. V lost 4 bases, J lost 11 bases, and 8 bases stayed unmatched. From germline, CDR1 is SGHVS and CDR2 FQNEAQ. The CDR3 covers 13 residues. The DNA for the CDR3 is TGTGCCAGCAGCTGGGACAGGGTCGGTCCGGCTTTCTTT. It is translated as CASSWDRVGPAFF.

The chain is built from TRBV5-1 and TRBJ1-2, with TRBD1 identical over 8 bases. The germline CDR1 and CDR2 sequences are SGHRS and YFSETQ. The CDR3 is 16 amino acids. J gave up 4 bases and V 5 bases, and 13 bases lay outside the gene matches. CDR3 residues: CASRPGTGLKIYGYTF. The CDR3 DNA reads as TGCGCCAGCAGACCAGGGACAGGCCTAAAAATCTATGGCTACACCTTC.

V is TRBV29-1 and J is TRBJ2-5; 9 positions agree with TRBD2. The germline V gene has CDR1 SQVTM and CDR2 ANQGSEA. This CDR3 comprises 14 residues. The V gene end was trimmed by 1 base and the J gene end by 7 bases; junction bases not matched to a gene: 7. DNA of the CDR3: TGCAGCGTTGAAGGGGTAGCGGGAGAGGGGACCCAGTACTTC. Amino acids: CSVEGVAGEGTQYF.

This clone came up once. V gene TRBV28 combines with J gene TRBJ1-4, with D unresolved. This CDR3 contains 13 residues. The germline gives CDR1 MDHEN, CDR2 SYDVKM. V was pared by 5 bases and J by 8 bases, with 12 bases between. The CDR3 loop reads CASSPPVEEKLFF. The CDR3 DNA reads TGTGCCAGCAGTCCCCCGGTCGAGGAAAAACTGTTTTTT.

The chain links TRBV21-1 to TRBJ2-3; the table's D call, TRBD2, has no DNA check behind it. TRBV21-1 is recorded as a pseudogene. This CDR3 has 16 amino acids. The CDR3 is CAHKAGPRISTDTQYF. CDR3 in DNA: TGTGCCCATAAGGCGGGACCCAGAATTAGCACAGATACGCAGTATTTT.

The chain recombines TRBV21-1 with TRBJ2-1; TRBD2 was called by the table and not checked on the DNA. TRBV21-1 is reported as a pseudogene. CDR3 size: 18 residues. CDR3 nucleotide sequence: TGTGCCAGCAGGCGGTTGCGGACTAGCGGGAGGGCGTACAATGAGCAGTTCTTC. It yields the protein CASRRLRTSGRAYNEQFF.

The chain recombines TRBV7-2 with TRBJ1-5; 7 bases fit TRBD1. Germline assignment: CDR1 SGHTA and CDR2 FQGNSA. The CDR3 is 14 residues long. The trim removed 3 bases at V and 7 bases at J, leaving 6 bases unmatched. CDR3 nucleotides: TGTGCCAGCAGCTTCCCAGGGGGTGGGCAGCCCCAGCATTTT. Amino acid sequence: CASSFPGGGQPQHF.

This chain uses TRBV9 with TRBJ2-1; D is unclear. The CDR3 spans 15 residues. Germline V gives CDR1 SGDLS, CDR2 YYNGEE. Trimming took 4 bases from V and 0 from J, leaving 11 bases between them. CDR3 coding DNA: TGTGCCAGCAGCCTTAACCCCGGCTCCTACAATGAGCAGTTCTTC. Protein product: CASSLNPGSYNEQFF. Full variable domain (rest looked up from reference TRBV9 and TRBJ2-1): DSGVTQTPKHLITATGQRVTLRCSPRSGDLSVYWYQQSLDQGLQFLIQYYNGEERAKGNILERFSAQQFPDLHSELNLSSLELGDSALYFCASSLNPGSYNEQFFGPGTRLTVL.

This clone was recorded once. DNA of the CDR3: TGTGCCAGCAGTGAACCCCAGCGGACCGGGGAGCTGTTTTTT. It yields the protein CASSEPQRTGELFF. The V and J genes are TRBV6-1 and TRBJ2-2; weak D call: TRBD2 (5 bases). CDR3 length: 14 amino acids. Between the trimmed V and J ends, which lost 2 bases and 5 bases, there was a span of 9 bases. Germline CDR1 reads MNHNS; CDR2 reads SASEGT.

The V call is TRBV10-3, the J call TRBJ2-7, with 7 bases aligning to TRBD1. CDR3 length: 16 residues. V shed 6 bases and J 4 bases; nucleotides not matched to a gene: 15. In germline, CDR1 is ENHRY, CDR2 SYGVKD. The CDR3 loop is CAISPRDSSLFYEQYF. Written as DNA, the CDR3 is TGTGCCATCAGCCCCCGGGACAGTAGCCTCTTTTACGAGCAGTACTTC.